This T cell receptor (beta chain) was sequenced for a study of blood T cell repertoires in COVID-19. Whole-study context: Specimens from acute and convalescent COVID-19 originated in the United States, Italy and Spain.

Original processing notes: Estimation of nucleated cell counts relied on the amplification of reference gene primers. Sequencing was performed with immunoSEQ multiplex PCR; in TCRdb, only in-frame clones are kept and a portion is missing. V and J calls and clone size are as listed in that table; D and trimming were resolved from the DNA. In the table there are approximately 300,000 clones, about 90% of which are singletons. CDR1 and CDR2 from the germline V gene are SGHRS and YFSETQ. Trimming removed 4 bases at V and 3 bases at J, with 14 bases between. CDR3 size: 14 residues. Cohorts were based on clinical histories the participants reported. The study counted Cohort 3 donors as recovered given two negative PCRs, clearance, or symptom resolution.

This TCR derives from a woman in her 30s who had recovered from COVID-19. The sequencing sample was made of PBMCs or T cells enriched from blood (not recorded which). The chain combines TRBV5-1 with TRBJ2-7; perhaps TRBD2 as D (6 bases). The CDR3 loop reads CASSGAGSFYEQYF. CDR3 DNA: TGCGCCAGCAGCGGGGCGGGGTCGTTCTACGAGCAGTACTTC.